The next 2 T cell receptor beta chains were all read from a single sample in a study of blood T cell repertoires in COVID-19. Sequencing was performed with immunoSEQ multiplex PCR; in TCRdb, only in-frame clones are kept and a portion is missing. The table shows some 290,000 clones, with about nine tenths occurring only once. Sequencing was performed on peripheral blood. The source is a woman in her 30s with COVID-19, enrolled during active disease.

This chain joins TRBV9 and TRBJ2-3; weak D call: TRBD1 (5 bases). CDR1 and CDR2 (germline): SGDLS, YYNGEE. Trimming pared 5 bases from V and 4 bases from J, leaving 17 bases between. The CDR3 sequence is 15 residues long. The CDR3 protein is CASREAGNAADTQYF. The CDR3 nucleotides read TGTGCCAGCAGAGAGGCAGGGAACGCTGCAGATACGCAGTATTTT.

V usage is TRBV7-8 and J usage is TRBJ1-3; D unclear. Trimming cost V 5 bases and J 0 bases, with 8 bases left between them. The CDR3 is 14 residues long. From germline, CDR1 is SGHVS and CDR2 FQNEAQ. CDR3 in amino acids: CASSALSSGNTIYF. CDR3 DNA: TGTGCCAGCAGCGCCCTCAGCTCTGGAAACACCATATATTTT.